Listed below are T cell receptor beta chains from one sample, sequenced in a study of blood T cell repertoires in COVID-19. The repertoire was sequenced with immunoSEQ multiplex PCR; TCRdb's copy has only in-frame clones and lacks some. The sample holds fewer than 350,000 clones, 75% to 90% seen once. Source material: peripheral blood. The receptors shown here come from a woman in her 70s with COVID-19, enrolled during active disease. CDR3s include the opening cysteine and the closing phenylalanine or tryptophan. A D gene is named only where the DNA matches it firmly. Rows give clone size only sometimes, using once, few, many, or a class for an expanded clone.

V gene: TRBV9; J gene: TRBJ1-1; clone size: .; D gene: .; CDR3 protein: CASSVGQGNTEAFF; CDR3 DNA: TGTGCCAGCAGCGTAGGGCAGGGGAACACTGAAGCTTTCTTT
V gene: TRBV7-2; J gene: TRBJ2-7; clone size: .; D gene: .; CDR3 protein: CASSFSDYTYEQYF; CDR3 DNA: TGTGCCAGCAGCTTTTCGGACTACACCTACGAGCAGTACTTC
V gene: TRBV29-1; J gene: TRBJ2-5; clone size: .; D gene: .; CDR3 protein: CSDLEWGREVWVETQYF; CDR3 DNA: TGCAGCGACCTCGAGTGGGGCAGGGAAGTCTGGGTGGAGACCCAGTACTTC
V gene: TRBV5-4; J gene: TRBJ1-1; clone size: .; D gene: .; CDR3 protein: CASSPRPHPGQAFAAFF; CDR3 DNA: TGTGCCAGCAGCCCACGACCCCACCCCGGACAAGCATTTGCGGCTTTCTTT
V gene: TRBV12-5; J gene: TRBJ1-6; clone size: .; D gene: TRBD1; CDR3 protein: CASGSAGTEFSPLHF; CDR3 DNA: TGTGCTAGTGGTTCGGCCGGGACAGAATTTTCACCCCTCCACTTT
V gene: TRBV5-1; J gene: TRBJ1-1; clone size: .; D gene: .; CDR3 protein: CASSSTVNTEAFF; CDR3 DNA: TGCGCCAGCAGCTCGACAGTGAACACTGAAGCTTTCTTT
V gene: TRBV3-1/TRBV3-2; J gene: TRBJ1-2; clone size: .; D gene: .; CDR3 protein: CASRPETGYGYTF; CDR3 DNA: TGTGCCAGCAGACCCGAGACAGGCTATGGCTACACCTTC
V gene: TRBV6-2/TRBV6-3; J gene: TRBJ2-1; clone size: .; D gene: .; CDR3 protein: CASSYGRGPGLNEQFF; CDR3 DNA: TGTGCCAGCAGTTACGGCAGGGGCCCTGGCTTAAATGAGCAGTTCTTC
V gene: TRBV5-1; J gene: TRBJ2-5; clone size: .; D gene: TRBD2; CDR3 protein: CASSYSSGGLETQYF; CDR3 DNA: TGCGCCAGCAGTTACAGTAGCGGGGGCTTGGAGACCCAGTACTTC
V gene: TRBV23-1; J gene: TRBJ2-6; clone size: .; D gene: TRBD2; CDR3 protein: CASRGGAGANVLTF; CDR3 DNA: TGCGCCTCTCGGGGGGGCGCTGGGGCCAACGTCCTGACTTTC
V gene: TRBV19; J gene: TRBJ2-1; clone size: .; D gene: TRBD2; CDR3 protein: CASSPGGGVNEQFF; CDR3 DNA: TGTGCCAGTAGCCCCGGGGGAGGGGTGAATGAGCAGTTCTTC
V gene: TRBV7-8; J gene: TRBJ1-5; clone size: .; D gene: TRBD1; CDR3 protein: CASSDQTEQGAQHF; CDR3 DNA: TGTGCCAGCAGCGACCAGACAGAGCAGGGGGCCCAGCATTTT
V gene: TRBV9; J gene: TRBJ1-2; clone size: .; D gene: .; CDR3 protein: CAILGGVDGYTF; CDR3 DNA: TGTGCCATCTTGGGGGGAGTGGATGGCTACACCTTC
V gene: TRBV30; J gene: TRBJ1-6; clone size: .; D gene: .; CDR3 protein: CAWVRREGNSPLHF; CDR3 DNA: TGTGCCTGGGTCCGGCGGGAGGGGAATTCACCCCTCCACTTT
V gene: TRBV28; J gene: TRBJ1-1; clone size: .; D gene: TRBD1; CDR3 protein: CASSPLQGAIGIGTEAFF; CDR3 DNA: TGTGCCAGCAGCCCACTACAGGGGGCGATAGGAATAGGCACTGAAGCTTTCTTT
V gene: TRBV5-1; J gene: TRBJ1-4; clone size: once; D gene: TRBD1; CDR3 protein: CASSLQGAEVITNEKLFF; CDR3 DNA: TGCGCCAGCAGTCTGCAGGGGGCCGAAGTTATAACTAATGAAAAACTGTTTTTT
V gene: TRBV30; J gene: TRBJ1-2; clone size: .; D gene: .; CDR3 protein: CAWSGLPGFNYGYTF; CDR3 DNA: TGTGCCTGGAGTGGTCTCCCGGGATTCAACTATGGCTACACCTTC
V gene: TRBV12-3/TRBV12-4; J gene: TRBJ2-7; clone size: .; D gene: .; CDR3 protein: CASSLTGNYEQYF; CDR3 DNA: TGTGCCAGCAGTCTAACAGGAAACTACGAGCAGTACTTC
V gene: TRBV28; J gene: TRBJ2-3; clone size: .; D gene: TRBD2; CDR3 protein: CASSLFATSGVSTDTQYF; CDR3 DNA: TGTGCCAGCAGTTTATTCGCGACTAGCGGGGTTAGCACAGATACGCAGTATTTT
V gene: TRBV5-1; J gene: TRBJ1-4; clone size: once; D gene: TRBD1; CDR3 protein: CASSLADRDREKLFF; CDR3 DNA: TGCGCCAGCAGCTTGGCGGACAGGGATCGTGAAAAACTGTTTTTT
V gene: TRBV7-2; J gene: TRBJ1-2; clone size: .; D gene: TRBD1; CDR3 protein: CASSSSETGGANYGYTF; CDR3 DNA: TGTGCCAGCAGCTCCTCAGAGACAGGGGGTGCTAACTATGGCTACACCTTC
V gene: TRBV6-6; J gene: TRBJ2-7; clone size: once; D gene: TRBD1; CDR3 protein: CASSYTGGFYEQYF; CDR3 DNA: TGTGCCAGCAGTTACACAGGGGGCTTCTACGAGCAGTACTTC
V gene: TRBV6-5; J gene: TRBJ1-2; clone size: .; D gene: .; CDR3 protein: CASSNRVGVDYTF; CDR3 DNA: TGTGCCAGCAGTAACAGGGTCGGAGTTGATTACACCTTC
V gene: TRBV5-4; J gene: TRBJ2-7; clone size: .; D gene: TRBD1; CDR3 protein: CASSVDREYEQYF; CDR3 DNA: TGTGCCAGCAGCGTCGACAGGGAATACGAGCAGTACTTC
V gene: TRBV7-9; J gene: TRBJ1-1; clone size: .; D gene: .; CDR3 protein: CASSPGLSGIEAFF; CDR3 DNA: TGTGCCAGCAGCCCTGGCTTATCGGGGATCGAAGCTTTCTTT
V gene: TRBV11-2; J gene: TRBJ1-2; clone size: .; D gene: TRBD1; CDR3 protein: CASSPAGQGYGYTF; CDR3 DNA: TGTGCCAGCAGCCCCGCGGGACAGGGGTATGGCTACACCTTC
V gene: TRBV4-1; J gene: TRBJ1-3; clone size: .; D gene: TRBD1; CDR3 protein: CASSHWMTGASGNTIYF; CDR3 DNA: TGCGCCAGCAGCCACTGGATGACAGGGGCGTCAGGAAACACCATATATTTT
V gene: TRBV30; J gene: TRBJ1-6; clone size: once; D gene: .; CDR3 protein: CAWTPQGTSPLHF; CDR3 DNA: TGTGCCTGGACCCCTCAGGGCACTTCACCCCTCCACTTT
V gene: TRBV10-1; J gene: TRBJ2-5; clone size: .; D gene: TRBD2; CDR3 protein: CASSDAGGKEETQYF; CDR3 DNA: TGCGCCAGCAGTGATGCGGGGGGTAAGGAAGAGACCCAGTACTTC
V gene: TRBV2; J gene: TRBJ2-3; clone size: .; D gene: TRBD1; CDR3 protein: CASSDQGALGTQYF; CDR3 DNA: TGTGCCAGCAGTGACCAGGGGGCGTTAGGAACGCAGTATTTT
V gene: TRBV6-6; J gene: TRBJ2-2; clone size: .; D gene: .; CDR3 protein: CASRQGFTGELFF; CDR3 DNA: TGTGCCAGCAGGCAGGGGTTCACCGGGGAGCTGTTTTTT
V gene: TRBV5-1; J gene: TRBJ1-1; clone size: .; D gene: .; CDR3 protein: CASSWGGRNTEAFF; CDR3 DNA: TGCGCCAGCAGCTGGGGGGGCCGGAACACTGAAGCTTTCTTT
V gene: TRBV2; J gene: TRBJ2-3; clone size: .; D gene: TRBD2; CDR3 protein: CATLAGIADTQYF; CDR3 DNA: TGTGCCACCCTAGCGGGGATAGCAGATACGCAGTATTTT
V gene: TRBV2; J gene: TRBJ2-1; clone size: .; D gene: TRBD1; CDR3 protein: CASSEAWDRTYNEQFF; CDR3 DNA: TGTGCCAGCAGTGAAGCTTGGGACAGAACCTACAATGAGCAGTTCTTC
V gene: TRBV5-6; J gene: TRBJ1-6; clone size: .; D gene: TRBD1; CDR3 protein: CASSPGQTSPLHF; CDR3 DNA: TGTGCCAGCAGCCCGGGACAGACTTCACCCCTCCACTTT